The 12 T cell receptor beta chains presented below share a single source sample, sequenced in a study of T-cell reconstitution after alpha-beta-depleted transplantation in children. Construction of the TCRbeta library involved unique molecular identifiers. TCRdb itself ran the PCR reads through MiXCR, one entry per CDR3 protein. This table holds 450,000 to 550,000 distinct CDR3 sequences, around 10% found once. The sequencing used PBMCs, mostly from graft donor cells, collected 180 days after TCRalphabeta/CD19-depleted stem cell transplant. These receptors were collected from a female patient between 2 and 10 years old who had a stem cell transplant for aplastic anemia, so the T cells may come from the graft donor.

Only a few counts were recorded for this clonotype. This chain links TRBV18 with TRBJ2-6, with D maybe TRBD2 (5 bases). The V gene's germline CDR1 is KGHSH and CDR2 LQKENI. This CDR3 spans 16 amino acids. Between the trimmed V and J ends, which lost 5 bases and 1 base, there was a span of 12 bases. The CDR3, as DNA: TGTGCCAGCTCATTTAACAGAGGGTCTGGGGCCAACGTCCTGACTTTC. Protein: CASSFNRGSGANVLTF. Full variable domain (remainder filled in from reference TRBV18 and TRBJ2-6): NAGVMQNPRHLVRRRGQEARLRCSPMKGHSHVYWYRQLPEEGLKFMVYLQKENIIDESGMPKERFSAEFPKEGPSILRIQQVVRGDSAAYFCASSFNRGSGANVLTFGAGSRLTVL.

This clonotype was seen more than once but under ten times. The rearrangement uses TRBV9 and TRBJ2-1; tentatively, D is TRBD2 (6 bases). This CDR3 spans 15 amino acids. Trimming removed 0 bases at V and 6 bases at J, with 13 bases between. Germline V gene data show CDR1 as SGDLS and CDR2 as YYNGEE. CDR3 coding DNA: TGTGCCAGCAGCGTAGGTCGGAGGGGCCCCAATGAGCAGTTCTTC. Translated: CASSVGRRGPNEQFF.

The rearrangement uses TRBV28 and TRBJ2-3, with D perhaps matching TRBD1 (5 bases). This CDR3 is built from 14 residues. Germline CDR1 MDHEN, CDR2 SYDVKM. The V gene lost 5 bases and the J gene lost 2 bases, with 11 bases spanning the gap. The CDR3 sequence: CASSQDIDTDTQYF. In nucleotides, the CDR3 is TGTGCCAGCAGTCAGGACATCGACACAGATACGCAGTATTTT. Using reference TRBV28 and TRBJ2-3 for the parts outside the CDR3, the full variable domain is DVKVTQSSRYLVKRTGEKVFLECVQDMDHENMFWYRQDPGLGLRLIYFSYDVKMKEKGDIPEGYSVSREKKERFSLILESASTNQTSMYLCASSQDIDTDTQYFGPGTRLTVL.

This clonotype was recorded a few times. This chain uses TRBV20-1 with TRBJ1-5; 8 bases match TRBD1. Unmatched junction bases numbered 12, after V lost 5 bases and J lost 6 bases. Germline CDR1 and CDR2: DFQATT and SNEGSKA (reference sequence). The CDR3 sequence is 15 residues long. This chain's CDR3 is CSAYQATGGSQPQHF. CDR3 DNA sequence: TGCAGTGCTTATCAGGCCACAGGGGGTAGTCAGCCCCAGCATTTT.

This clonotype was seen only a few times. The rearrangement uses TRBV4-3 and TRBJ1-3, with 7 bases matching TRBD1. The CDR3 sequence is 15 residues long. CDR1 is LGHNA, CDR2 YSLEER, per germline. V lost 1 base to trimming and J lost 2 bases; unmatched junction nucleotides: 2. As DNA, the CDR3 is TGCGCCAGCAGCCAAGGAACAGGGGCTGGAAACACCATATATTTT. Translating gives CASSQGTGAGNTIYF.

The chain joins TRBV28 to TRBJ1-1; no firm D call. Trimming shortened V by 7 bases and J by 5 bases, and 17 bases separated the two germline ends. CDR1 is MDHEN and CDR2 is SYDVKM in the germline V gene. This CDR3 region has 14 residues. CDR3 nucleotide sequence: TGTGCCAGCACCTCTTACCCGGGTAGGACTGAAGCTTTCTTT. Translated: CASTSYPGRTEAFF. The whole variable domain, filled in from reference TRBV28 and TRBJ1-1, reads DVKVTQSSRYLVKRTGEKVFLECVQDMDHENMFWYRQDPGLGLRLIYFSYDVKMKEKGDIPEGYSVSREKKERFSLILESASTNQTSMYLCASTSYPGRTEAFFGQGTRLTVV.

J is TRBJ1-1 and V is TRBV5-1; the D gene is possibly TRBD1 (5 bases). Looked up from germline, CDR1 is SGHRS and CDR2 is YFSETQ. Trimming shortened V by 4 bases and J by 4 bases, and 11 bases separated the two germline ends. There are 13 residues in the CDR3. CDR3: CASSGERGTEAFF. The CDR3 DNA sequence: TGCGCCAGCAGCGGGGAAAGGGGCACTGAAGCTTTCTTT.

Comment on this clonotype: Germline is not matched at one junction end, which may reflect a read error. The CDR3 DNA reads as TGTGTCAGCAGCGTAGGTTTGGGTGGGACTAGCGGGACTTTCTCCGAGCAGTACTTC. Protein product: CVSSVGLGGTSGTFSEQYF. The V call is TRBV9, the J call TRBJ2-7; 13 nucleotides agree with TRBD2. The CDR3 length is 19 residues. Germline CDR1 SGDLS, CDR2 YYNGEE.

The V gene is TRBV7-9, the J gene TRBJ1-1; perhaps TRBD1 as D (5 bases). The CDR3 runs to 15 residues. With 1 base removed from V and 2 bases from J, the gap between germline ends came to 11 bases. Germline CDR1 SEHNR, CDR2 FQNEAQ (reference sequence). The CDR3 region has the DNA TGTGCCAGCAGCTTAGGTGGCAGGGAAAACACTGAAGCTTTCTTT. It yields the protein CASSLGGRENTEAFF.

The chain recombines TRBV27 with TRBJ2-3; the D is unclear. This CDR3 spans 15 amino acids. CDR1 and CDR2 from the germline V gene are MNHEY and SMNVEV (reference sequence). Between the trimmed V and J ends, which lost 8 bases and 4 bases, there was a span of 19 bases. The CDR3 protein is CASFGILGRADTQYF. In nucleotides, the CDR3 is TGTGCCAGCTTTGGGATCCTAGGAAGGGCAGATACGCAGTATTTT.

This chain joins TRBV20-1 and TRBJ1-6; no clear D gene. V was clipped by 6 bases and J by 8 bases, with 23 bases between them. Germline V lookup: CDR1 DFQATT, CDR2 SNEGSKA (reference sequence). The CDR3 sequence is 16 residues long. DNA of the CDR3: TGCAGTGCGGGAAGACACTTGTTAGAGGAGTATTCACCCCTCCACTTT. Translated, it gives CSAGRHLLEEYSPLHF.

As for this clonotype: The junction and the germline gene differ at one end; a read error may be behind it. The V and J genes are TRBV5-1 and TRBJ1-1, with TRBD1 matching over 8 bases. The CDR3 has 17 residues. Germline loops: CDR1 SGHRS, CDR2 YFSETQ. CDR3 amino acids: CASGLGQVGANRAEAFF. The CDR3 nucleotides read TGCGCCAGCGGCTTGGGACAGGTCGGGGCAAATAGGGCTGAAGCTTTCTTT. Together with reference TRBV5-1 and TRBJ1-1, the CDR3 gives the full variable domain: KAGVTQTPRYLIKTRGQQVTLSCSPISGHRSVSWYQQTPGQGLQFLFEYFSETQRNKGNFPGRFSGRQFSNSRSEMNVSTLELGDSALYLCASGLGQVGANRAEAFFGQGTRLTVV.